Described below is a single TCR beta chain sequence and its context. TCRdb re-called the 5' RACE reads through MiXCR, storing one row per CDR3 protein. This sample has under 200,000 distinct CDR3 sequences, with roughly 28% found just once. The data stem from a study of T-cell memory formation after mild COVID-19. Germline V lookup: CDR1 SGHRS, CDR2 YFSETQ. There are 17 residues in the CDR3. Between the trimmed V and J ends, which lost 3 bases and 0 bases, there was a span of 18 bases. The origin of this receptor is an adult woman who had mild COVID-19 (a few samples of this study predate the infection). Cell type and time point are not known. Material for sequencing was PBMCs or a T cell subset sorted from them (not recorded which). The chain uses TRBV5-1 and TRBJ1-1, with D possibly being TRBD1 (6 bases). The CDR3, as DNA: TGCGCCAGCAGCTCCAAGTTCGGGACATCTATGAACACTGAAGCTTTCTTT. Its translation: CASSSKFGTSMNTEAFF.